Following are 30 T cell receptor beta chains from one sample sequenced in a study of blood T cells in healthy people across ages. A second PCR, run for roughly 7 to 12 cycles, used a sample-barcoded 5' primer plus a J-beta primer mix. TCRdb re-called the 5' RACE reads with MiXCR, one entry per CDR3 protein. The sample gives around 900,000 distinct CDR3 sequences, around 54% of which show up once; 20% to 25% is in the top ten. The sample consisted of blood. Every receptor here comes from a woman aged 60-70 years in good health.

The chain uses TRBV6-5 and TRBJ2-2; D is unclear. The germline CDR1 and CDR2 sequences are MNHEY and SVGAGI. This CDR3 spans 13 amino acids. The V gene lost 7 bases and the J gene lost 0 bases, with 6 bases spanning the gap. CDR3 DNA: TGTGCCAGCAAAGGGTCGAACACCGGGGAGCTGTTTTTT. Translating gives CASKGSNTGELFF.

J is TRBJ2-5 and V is TRBV28; D is undetermined. This CDR3 contains 13 residues. The V end lost 7 bases, the J end lost 5 bases, and 14 bases lay between the germline ends. Germline-derived CDR1 and CDR2 are MDHEN and SYDVKM. For the CDR3, the DNA is TGTGCCAGCAATAGAGTGGGGTTGGAGACCCAGTACTTC. Protein sequence: CASNRVGLETQYF.

The chain employs TRBV20-1 and TRBJ2-3; D gene ambiguous. The germline V and J ends were trimmed by 3 bases and 3 bases, with 7 bases remaining between them. CDR3 length: 12 amino acids. In germline, CDR1 is DFQATT, CDR2 SNEGSKA (reference sequence). The CDR3 region is CSARGQTDTQYF. The CDR3 DNA reads as TGCAGTGCTAGGGGTCAGACAGATACGCAGTATTTT.

V and J are TRBV29-1 and TRBJ2-3, with TRBD1 as a possible D gene (6 bases). CDR3 length equals 14 residues. Trimming stripped 5 bases from V and 2 bases from J, with 14 bases between. Per the germline V gene, CDR1 is SQVTM and CDR2 is ANQGSEA. CDR3 protein: CSVRKGVDTDTQYF. The CDR3 coding sequence is TGCAGCGTTCGGAAGGGGGTGGACACAGATACGCAGTATTTT.

This clonotype was detected many times. The chain is built from TRBV7-2 and TRBJ2-7, with TRBD1 as a possible D gene (5 bases). CDR1 SGHTA and CDR2 FQGNSA come from the germline V gene. V shed 5 bases and J shed 4 bases, with 9 bases lying between them. This CDR3 comprises 12 residues. CDR3 amino acids: CASSPRGYEQYF. The CDR3 region has the DNA TGTGCCAGCAGCCCTAGGGGATACGAGCAGTACTTC.

This chain links TRBV11-2 with TRBJ2-1, with a weak D call TRBD1 (5 bases). Germline V CDR1 and CDR2: SGHAT, FQNNGV. V was pared by 4 bases and J by 6 bases, with 22 bases between. The CDR3 totals 17 residues. In DNA form, the CDR3 reads TGTGCCAGCAGCTCTCTATGGACATTCACGGTGGGCAATGAGCAGTTCTTC. This encodes CASSSLWTFTVGNEQFF.

This clonotype was seen a handful of times. This sequence joins TRBV12-3 or TRBV12-4 and TRBJ1-4; tentative D call: TRBD1 (5 bases). Trimming cost V 5 bases and J 7 bases, with 11 bases left between them. The CDR3 has 13 residues. This chain's CDR3 is CASSRGLSEKLFF. The CDR3 coding sequence is TGTGCCAGCAGTCGGGGACTCAGTGAAAAACTGTTTTTT.

This clonotype was seen a handful of times. The rearrangement links TRBV20-1 to TRBJ2-1; 9 nucleotides line up with TRBD2. The germline V gene has CDR1 DFQATT and CDR2 SNEGSKA (reference sequence). The CDR3 is made up of 15 amino acids. V shed 0 bases, J shed 7 bases, and the junction held 7 bases outside the gene matches. For the CDR3, the DNA is TGCAGTGCTAGAGATAGCGTTAGCGGGAGAAATGAGCAGTTCTTC. Translated: CSARDSVSGRNEQFF.

V and J are TRBV27 and TRBJ2-7, with 15 bases identical to TRBD2. This CDR3 has 17 residues. V trimming: 4 bases; J trimming: 3 bases; junction bases outside the gene matches: 7. The germline gives CDR1 MNHEY, CDR2 SMNVEV (reference sequence). The CDR3 is CASSSRTSGRESYEQYF. The CDR3 nucleotides read TGTGCCAGCAGTTCTAGGACTAGCGGGAGGGAAAGCTACGAGCAGTACTTC.

This clonotype has only a few counts. The chain employs TRBV20-1 and TRBJ1-1; unclear D gene. The CDR3 contains 11 residues. From germline, CDR1 is DFQATT and CDR2 SNEGSKA (reference sequence). V lost 3 bases to trimming and J lost 11 bases, with 13 bases between them. The CDR3 is CSARLDPEAFF. DNA for the CDR3: TGCAGTGCTAGGTTAGATCCAGAGGCTTTCTTT.

This rearrangement joins TRBV7-9 to TRBJ2-1; TRBD1 matches 10 bases. J gave up 1 base and V 4 bases, and 7 bases lay outside the gene matches. CDR1 SEHNR and CDR2 FQNEAQ come from the germline V gene (reference sequence). This CDR3 has 17 residues. The CDR3: CASSSTGGLGSYNEQFF. In DNA, the CDR3 is TGTGCCAGCAGCTCGACAGGGGGCCTAGGGTCCTACAATGAGCAGTTCTTC.

The chain couples TRBV29-1 to TRBJ1-1, with TRBD1 matching 7 bases. The ends lost 6 bases at V and 8 bases at J; junction bases unmatched: 6. This CDR3 region has 11 residues. Germline lookup yields CDR1 SQVTM and CDR2 ANQGSEA. The CDR3 DNA reads as TGCAGCGTAGCTCCGGGACAGGAAGCTTTCTTT. It encodes CSVAPGQEAFF.

This chain uses TRBV7-2 with TRBJ2-7, with a tentative D call TRBD1 (6 bases). V was shortened by 0 bases and J by 2 bases, with 8 bases between the two germline ends. This CDR3 contains 14 residues. CDR1 and CDR2 from the germline V gene are SGHTA and FQGNSA. CDR3 in DNA: TGTGCCAGCAGCTTAGCCCGGACAGCCTACGAGCAGTACTTC. Protein product: CASSLARTAYEQYF.

The chain recombines TRBV4-1 with TRBJ1-6, with D tentatively TRBD1 (5 bases). CDR3 length: 15 amino acids. Between the trimmed V and J ends, which lost 4 bases and 8 bases, there was a span of 15 bases. Germline CDR1 and CDR2: MGHRA and YSYEKL. The CDR3 DNA is TGCGCCAGCAGCCCCAACGCAGGGAGTGATTCACCCCTCCACTTT. Its protein product is CASSPNAGSDSPLHF.

The J gene is TRBJ2-1, the V gene TRBV25-1; TRBD2 agrees at 9 bases. Germline V gene sequence: CDR1 MGHDK, CDR2 SYGVNS. Trimming removed 6 bases from V and 7 bases from J; junction bases left unmatched: 13. This CDR3 is 16 amino acids long. As DNA, the CDR3 is TGTGCCAGCAGCCCCGGGGGCGGGAGGGTGTGGAATGAGCAGTTCTTC. Its protein is CASSPGGGRVWNEQFF.

This sequence joins TRBV5-1 and TRBJ2-5; D is ambiguous. This CDR3 spans 15 amino acids. The germline CDR1 and CDR2 sequences are SGHRS and YFSETQ. The V and J ends lost 4 bases and 2 bases respectively, with 15 bases between them. The CDR3 sequence is CASSPRAGLQETQYF. The DNA for the CDR3 is TGCGCCAGCAGCCCAAGAGCAGGCCTTCAAGAGACCCAGTACTTC.

The chain recombines TRBV7-8 with TRBJ2-5; the D is unclear. The CDR3 runs to 19 residues. V was pared by 1 base and J by 4 bases, with 25 bases between. Germline CDR1 SGHVS, CDR2 FQNEAQ. CDR3 DNA sequence: TGTGCCAGCAGCTTAGGTTGGGTGGTAGGCAACCGGATGGGAGAGACCCAGTACTTC. As protein: CASSLGWVVGNRMGETQYF.

This clonotype was seen more than once but under ten times. The CDR3, as DNA: TGCAGCGTTCGGCTAGCGGGAGGGCAGGAGACCCAGTACTTC. It is translated as CSVRLAGGQETQYF. This chain uses TRBV29-1 with TRBJ2-5; the match to TRBD2 covers 12 bases. V dropped 5 bases and J dropped 5; count of bases not matched to a gene: 6. Germline loops: CDR1 SQVTM, CDR2 ANQGSEA. There are 14 residues in the CDR3.

V and J are TRBV29-1 and TRBJ2-1; tentatively, D is TRBD2 (5 bases). CDR1 and CDR2 (germline): SQVTM, ANQGSEA. This CDR3 region has 15 residues. Trimming removed 2 bases at V and 4 bases at J, with 15 bases between. The DNA of the CDR3 is TGCAGCGTTGAAAGGTCCGGACTCTCTTACAATGAGCAGTTCTTC. Translating gives CSVERSGLSYNEQFF.

The chain uses TRBV7-2 and TRBJ2-5; the D is unclear. TRBJ2-7 explains the end of the DNA better; the J call may be wrong. This CDR3 spans 15 amino acids. The germline V gene has CDR1 SGHTA and CDR2 FQGNSA. The CDR3 nucleotides read TGTGCCAGCAGCCCTAGGCCCCCCCCCCTCTCCGAGCAGTACTTC. This translates into CASSPRPPPLSEQYF.

The chain joins TRBV2 to TRBJ1-4; tentatively, D is TRBD1 (5 bases). Germline V gene sequence: CDR1 SNHLY, CDR2 FYNNEI. The V gene lost 6 bases and the J gene lost 5 bases, with 13 bases spanning the gap. The CDR3 sequence is 14 residues long. CDR3 nucleotide sequence: TGTGCCAGCAGGCGAACAGGTCTCAATGAAAAACTGTTTTTT. It translates to CASRRTGLNEKLFF.

This clonotype occurred a few times. This chain joins TRBV27 and TRBJ2-5; 7 bases agree with TRBD1. The V and J ends lost 2 bases and 7 bases, in that order; junction bases with no gene match: 10. In germline, CDR1 is MNHEY, CDR2 SMNVEV (reference sequence). This CDR3 is built from 15 residues. CDR3 protein: CASSLAGRGSGTQYF. CDR3 nucleotides: TGTGCCAGCAGTTTAGCTGGCAGGGGGTCAGGGACCCAGTACTTC.

This clonotype was seen only a few times. The chain combines TRBV12-3 or TRBV12-4 with TRBJ1-5; D may be TRBD1 (5 bases). The V and J ends lost 3 bases and 2 bases respectively, with 11 bases between them. The CDR3 spans 15 residues. The DNA for the CDR3 is TGTGCCAGCAGTTTCCGGGGAGGGGGCAATCAGCCCCAGCATTTT. Protein sequence: CASSFRGGGNQPQHF.

The V gene is TRBV20-1, the J gene TRBJ1-1; D uncertain. Trimming removed 0 bases at V and 8 bases at J, with 13 bases between. Per germline, CDR1 DFQATT and CDR2 SNEGSKA (reference sequence). CDR3 length equals 13 residues. CDR3 DNA sequence: TGCAGTGCTAGAGATTGGTTGGCGGTGGAAGCTTTCTTT. It is translated as CSARDWLAVEAFF.

The CDR3 reads CASSSVSGSSYEQYF. In nucleotides, the CDR3 is TGTGCCAGCAGTTCGGTTAGCGGGAGTTCCTACGAGCAGTACTTC. V is TRBV12-3 or TRBV12-4 and J is TRBJ2-7, with 9 bases that match TRBD2. V was clipped by 4 bases and J by 1 base; unmatched bases: 5. This CDR3 region has 15 residues.

In this sample, this clonotype turned up a few times. This chain uses TRBV6-2 or TRBV6-3 with TRBJ2-4, with a possible D match to TRBD1 (8 bases). The J call may be incorrect, as the DNA end agrees better with TRBJ2-7. CDR3 length: 14 residues. The germline gives CDR1 MNHEY, CDR2 SVGEGT. CDR3: CASSVDREGYEQYF. Written as DNA, the CDR3 is TGTGCCAGCAGTGTGGACAGGGAGGGCTACGAGCAGTACTTC.

This clonotype was observed a handful of times. The chain couples TRBV7-8 to TRBJ2-7; unclear D gene. V lost 9 bases to trimming and J lost 5 bases, with 11 bases between them. This CDR3 spans 11 amino acids. The V gene's germline CDR1 is SGHVS and CDR2 FQNEAQ. This CDR3 reads CASLSGHEQYF. The CDR3 DNA sequence: TGTGCCAGTCTCAGTGGCCACGAGCAGTACTTC.

The chain links TRBV20-1 to TRBJ2-3, with 8 bases lining up with TRBD2. Germline-derived CDR1 and CDR2 are DFQATT and SNEGSKA (reference sequence). Trimming at V came to 1 base and at J to 2 bases, leaving 14 bases not matched to a gene. This CDR3 spans 18 amino acids. CDR3 protein: CSARGAKREFGATDTQYF. The CDR3 bases are TGCAGTGCTAGAGGGGCTAAGCGGGAGTTCGGGGCCACAGATACGCAGTATTTT.

In its sample, this clonotype was seen a few times. The chain employs TRBV20-1 and TRBJ2-4; the D call may be TRBD1 or TRBD2 (5 bases each). The DNA end favors TRBJ2-7, so the J call may be wrong. Germline V lookup: CDR1 DFQATT, CDR2 SNEGSKA (reference sequence). The CDR3 runs 12 residues. CDR3 sequence (DNA): TGCACTATCTCCGGGACGCTCTACGAGCAGTACTTC. Translating gives CTISGTLYEQYF.

The genes are TRBV20-1 and TRBJ2-5, with 11 bases that match TRBD1. The J call could be wrong; TRBJ2-7 is a better fit for the DNA end. In germline, CDR1 is DFQATT, CDR2 SNEGSKA (reference sequence). The CDR3 runs 13 residues. As DNA, the CDR3 is TGCAGTGTTCCGGGACAGGGGGGATACGAGCAGTACTTC. It yields the protein CSVPGQGGYEQYF.